The sequence of this T cell receptor beta chain was determined in a study of shared clonotypes between healthy human individuals. This table comes from immunoSEQ multiplex PCR, and its TCRdb copy is limited to in-frame clones, with some not included. The sample lists more than 2,000,000 clones; approximately 95% were seen once. Overall study findings and caveats: Sharing of clonotypes among donors was expected to vary with sequencing depth. Estimated clonotype richness was generally higher in naive than memory subsets.

CDR1 and CDR2 from the germline V gene are LGHNT and FRNRAP. This CDR3 spans 13 amino acids. The V and J ends lost 5 bases and 6 bases respectively, with 13 bases between them. Remarks on this clone: Its antigen is still unknown.

Donors comprised only Caucasian adults living in Nashville, Tennessee. The chain is built from TRBV12-5 and TRBJ2-5; D is tentatively TRBD1 or TRBD2 (5 bases each). This TCR came from a young man in good health. Some clones in this sample may be carry-over from other donors' samples. The specimen was naive CD4+ T cells from PBMCs. Subset of the sample: CD45RA+ positively selected. CDR3 sequence (DNA): TGTGCTAGTGGTCTCGGGGCCGAGCAGACCCAGTACTTC. Encoded protein: CASGLGAEQTQYF.